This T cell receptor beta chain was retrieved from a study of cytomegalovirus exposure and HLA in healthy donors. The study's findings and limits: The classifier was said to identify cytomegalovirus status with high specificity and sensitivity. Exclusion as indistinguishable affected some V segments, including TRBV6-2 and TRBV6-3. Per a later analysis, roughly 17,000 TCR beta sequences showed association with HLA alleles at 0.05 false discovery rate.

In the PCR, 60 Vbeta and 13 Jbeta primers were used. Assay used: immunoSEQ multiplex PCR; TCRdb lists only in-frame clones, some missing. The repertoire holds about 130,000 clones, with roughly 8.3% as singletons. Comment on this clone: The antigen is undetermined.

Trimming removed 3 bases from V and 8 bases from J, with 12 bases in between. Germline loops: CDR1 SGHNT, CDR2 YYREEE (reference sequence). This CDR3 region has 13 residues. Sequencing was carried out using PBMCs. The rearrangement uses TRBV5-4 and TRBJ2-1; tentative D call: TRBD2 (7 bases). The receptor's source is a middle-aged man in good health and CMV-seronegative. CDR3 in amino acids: CASSSPGGYEQFF. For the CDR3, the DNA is TGTGCCAGCAGCTCCCCGGGGGGCTATGAGCAGTTCTTC.